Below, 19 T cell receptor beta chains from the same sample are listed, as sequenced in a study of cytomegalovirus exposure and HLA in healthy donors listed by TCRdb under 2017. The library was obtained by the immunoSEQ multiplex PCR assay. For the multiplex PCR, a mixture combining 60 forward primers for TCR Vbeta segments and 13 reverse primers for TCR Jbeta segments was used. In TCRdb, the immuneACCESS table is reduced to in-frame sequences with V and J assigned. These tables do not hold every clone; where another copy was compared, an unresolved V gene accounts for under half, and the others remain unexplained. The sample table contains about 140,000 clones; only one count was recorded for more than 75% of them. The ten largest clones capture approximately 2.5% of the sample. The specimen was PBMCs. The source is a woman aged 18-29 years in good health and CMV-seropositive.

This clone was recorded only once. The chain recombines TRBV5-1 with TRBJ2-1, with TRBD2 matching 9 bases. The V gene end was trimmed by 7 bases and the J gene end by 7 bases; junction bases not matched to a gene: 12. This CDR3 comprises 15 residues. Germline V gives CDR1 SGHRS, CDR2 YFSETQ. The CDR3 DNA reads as TGCGCCAGCGGCGGAACTAGCGGGTCCGCTAATGAGCAGTTCTTC. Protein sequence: CASGGTSGSANEQFF.

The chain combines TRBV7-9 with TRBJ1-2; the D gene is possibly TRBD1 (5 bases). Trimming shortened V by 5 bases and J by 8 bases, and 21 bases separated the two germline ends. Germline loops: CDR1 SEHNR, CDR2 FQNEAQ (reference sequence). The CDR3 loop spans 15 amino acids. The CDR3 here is CASSRYRDSPSGYTF. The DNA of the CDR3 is TGTGCCAGCAGCAGATACCGGGACTCTCCTTCCGGCTACACCTTC.

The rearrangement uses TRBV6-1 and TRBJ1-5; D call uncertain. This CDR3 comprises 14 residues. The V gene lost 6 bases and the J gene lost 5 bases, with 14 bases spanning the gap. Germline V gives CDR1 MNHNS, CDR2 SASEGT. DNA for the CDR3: TGTGCCAGCAGCCCTACCCCGGGTTATCAGCCCCAGCATTTT. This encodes CASSPTPGYQPQHF.

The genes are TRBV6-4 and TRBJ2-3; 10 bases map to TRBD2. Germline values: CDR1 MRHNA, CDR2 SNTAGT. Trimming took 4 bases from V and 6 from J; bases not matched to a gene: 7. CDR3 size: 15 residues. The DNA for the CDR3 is TGTGCCAGCAGTGTGTTAGCGGGGGGCCGGGATACGCAGTATTTT. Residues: CASSVLAGGRDTQYF.

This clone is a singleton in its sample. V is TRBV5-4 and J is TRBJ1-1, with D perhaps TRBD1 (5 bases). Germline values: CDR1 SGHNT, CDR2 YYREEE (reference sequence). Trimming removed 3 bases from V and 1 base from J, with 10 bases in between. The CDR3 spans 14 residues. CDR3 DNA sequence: TGTGCCAGCAGCTATGGACAAGAGAACACTGAAGCTTTCTTT. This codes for CASSYGQENTEAFF.

The CDR3 region has the DNA TGTGCCAGCAGGGCTAGCGGGGGGGCATACAATGAGCAGTTCTTC. Its translation is CASRASGGAYNEQFF. The genes are TRBV6-5 and TRBJ2-1; 12 nucleotides match TRBD2. V was clipped by 6 bases and J by 4 bases; unmatched bases: 4. From germline, CDR1 is MNHEY and CDR2 SVGAGI. The CDR3 is 15 residues long.

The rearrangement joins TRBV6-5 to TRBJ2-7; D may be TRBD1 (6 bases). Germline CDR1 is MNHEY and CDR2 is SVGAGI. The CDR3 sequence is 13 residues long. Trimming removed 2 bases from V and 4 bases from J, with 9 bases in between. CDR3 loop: CASSYRTAYEQYF. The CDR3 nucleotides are TGTGCCAGCAGTTACCGGACAGCTTACGAGCAGTACTTC.

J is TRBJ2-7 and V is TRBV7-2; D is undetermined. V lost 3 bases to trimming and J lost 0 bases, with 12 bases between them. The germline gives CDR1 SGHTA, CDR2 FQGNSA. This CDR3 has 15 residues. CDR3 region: CASSLEISTSYEQYF. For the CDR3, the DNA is TGTGCCAGCAGCTTGGAGATTTCCACCTCCTACGAGCAGTACTTC.

The CDR3 sequence is CASSFRRTSEPDTQYF. In nucleotides, the CDR3 is TGTGCCAGCAGTTTTCGACGGACTAGTGAGCCAGATACGCAGTATTTT. The chain combines TRBV28 with TRBJ2-3; TRBD2 matches at 7 bases. V was pared by 3 bases and J by 4 bases, with 10 bases of the junction left unmatched. The CDR3 totals 16 residues. The germline CDR1 and CDR2 sequences are MDHEN and SYDVKM.

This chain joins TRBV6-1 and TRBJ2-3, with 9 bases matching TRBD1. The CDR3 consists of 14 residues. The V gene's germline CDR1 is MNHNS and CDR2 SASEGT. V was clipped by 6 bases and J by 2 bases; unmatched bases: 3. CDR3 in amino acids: CASRDRGFTDTQYF. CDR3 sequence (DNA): TGTGCCAGCAGGGACAGGGGATTCACAGATACGCAGTATTTT.

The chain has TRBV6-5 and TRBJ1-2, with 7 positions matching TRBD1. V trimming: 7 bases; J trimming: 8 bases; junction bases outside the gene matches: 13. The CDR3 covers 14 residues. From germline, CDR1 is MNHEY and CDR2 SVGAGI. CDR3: CASTFQGEVEGYTF. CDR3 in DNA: TGTGCCAGCACCTTCCAGGGGGAAGTGGAGGGCTACACCTTC.

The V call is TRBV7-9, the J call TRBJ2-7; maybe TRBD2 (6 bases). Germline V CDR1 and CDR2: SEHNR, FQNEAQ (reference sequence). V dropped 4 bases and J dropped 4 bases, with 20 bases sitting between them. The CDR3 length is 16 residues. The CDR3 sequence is CASSSETGSPEYEQYF. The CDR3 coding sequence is TGTGCCAGCAGCTCCGAAACCGGGAGCCCCGAGTACGAGCAGTACTTC.

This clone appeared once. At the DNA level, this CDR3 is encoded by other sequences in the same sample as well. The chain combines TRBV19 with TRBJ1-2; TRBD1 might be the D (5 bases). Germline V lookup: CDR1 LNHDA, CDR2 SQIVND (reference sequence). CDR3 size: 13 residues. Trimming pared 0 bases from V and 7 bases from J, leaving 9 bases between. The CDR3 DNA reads TGTGCCAGTAGTATAGAGGGGCGTCGTGGCTACACCTTC. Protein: CASSIEGRRGYTF.

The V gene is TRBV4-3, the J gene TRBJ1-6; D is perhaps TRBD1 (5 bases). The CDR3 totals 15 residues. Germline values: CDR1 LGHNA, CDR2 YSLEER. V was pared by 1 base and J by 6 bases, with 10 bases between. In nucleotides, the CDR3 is TGCGCCAGCAGCCAAGTGGGGGGAGGTAATTCACCCCTCCACTTT. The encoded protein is CASSQVGGGNSPLHF.

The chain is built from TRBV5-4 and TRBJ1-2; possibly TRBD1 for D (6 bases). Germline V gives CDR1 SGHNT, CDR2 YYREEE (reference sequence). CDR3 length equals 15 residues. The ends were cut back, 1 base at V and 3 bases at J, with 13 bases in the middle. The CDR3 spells CASSLYAGVDYGYTF. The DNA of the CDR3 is TGTGCCAGCAGCTTGTATGCAGGGGTTGACTATGGCTACACCTTC.

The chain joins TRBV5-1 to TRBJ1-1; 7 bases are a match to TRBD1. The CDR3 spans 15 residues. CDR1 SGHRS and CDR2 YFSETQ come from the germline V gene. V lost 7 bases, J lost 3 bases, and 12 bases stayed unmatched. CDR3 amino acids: CASQDRVYGDTEAFF. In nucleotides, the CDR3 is TGCGCCAGCCAAGACAGGGTTTATGGGGACACTGAAGCTTTCTTT.

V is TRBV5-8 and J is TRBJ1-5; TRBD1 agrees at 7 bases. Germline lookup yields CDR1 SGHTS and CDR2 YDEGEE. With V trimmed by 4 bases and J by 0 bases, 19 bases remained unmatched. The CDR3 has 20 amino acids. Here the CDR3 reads CASSRLWSRDRYVSNQPQHF. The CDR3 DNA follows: TGTGCCAGCAGCCGGTTGTGGTCACGGGACAGATATGTTAGCAATCAGCCCCAGCATTTT.

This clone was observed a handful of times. The chain's CDR3 is CASSHNPTGGAADTQYF. The CDR3 region has the DNA TGTGCCAGCAGCCACAACCCGACAGGGGGCGCAGCAGATACGCAGTATTTT. The chain carries TRBV9 and TRBJ2-3, with 10 bases identical to TRBD1. Germline V gene sequence: CDR1 SGDLS, CDR2 YYNGEE. V lost 4 bases and J lost 4; bases outside the gene matches: 12. The length of the CDR3 is 17 residues. The full variable domain, rest sourced from reference TRBV9 and TRBJ2-3, is DSGVTQTPKHLITATGQRVTLRCSPRSGDLSVYWYQQSLDQGLQFLIQYYNGEERAKGNILERFSAQQFPDLHSELNLSSLELGDSALYFCASSHNPTGGAADTQYFGPGTRLTVL.

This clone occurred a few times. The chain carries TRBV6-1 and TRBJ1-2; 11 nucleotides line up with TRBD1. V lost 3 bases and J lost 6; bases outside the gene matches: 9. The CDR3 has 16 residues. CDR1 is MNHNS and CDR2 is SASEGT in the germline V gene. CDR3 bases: TGTGCCAGCAGTGACGACGGGACAGGGGGTGTCAATGGCTACACCTTC. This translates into CASSDDGTGGVNGYTF.